This T cell receptor (beta chain) was retrieved from a study of blood T cell repertoires in COVID-19. Study in general: Donors in the United States, Italy and Spain gave samples during acute or convalescent COVID-19.

Only in-frame clones appear in the TCRdb table, and some are missing; sequencing was by immunoSEQ multiplex PCR. Of hundreds of thousands of clones listed, 65% to 90% are singletons. This CDR3 is 15 amino acids long. V was shortened by 1 base and J by 0 bases, with 10 bases between the two germline ends. Germline values: CDR1 SEHNR, CDR2 FQNEAQ (reference sequence). This receptor was taken from a man aged 50 or older with active or convalescent COVID-19. The J gene is TRBJ2-7, the V gene TRBV7-9; weak D call: TRBD2 (5 bases). Sequenced: peripheral blood. CDR3 region: CASSLGGYISYEQYF. The CDR3 DNA reads as TGTGCCAGCAGCTTAGGAGGGTATATCTCCTACGAGCAGTACTTC. Full variable domain (missing parts from reference TRBV7-9 and TRBJ2-7): DTGVSQNPRHKITKRGQNVTFRCDPISEHNRLYWYRQTLGQGPEFLTYFQNEAQLEKSRLLSDRFSAERPKGSFSTLEIQRTEQGDSAMYLCASSLGGYISYEQYFGPGTRLTVT.